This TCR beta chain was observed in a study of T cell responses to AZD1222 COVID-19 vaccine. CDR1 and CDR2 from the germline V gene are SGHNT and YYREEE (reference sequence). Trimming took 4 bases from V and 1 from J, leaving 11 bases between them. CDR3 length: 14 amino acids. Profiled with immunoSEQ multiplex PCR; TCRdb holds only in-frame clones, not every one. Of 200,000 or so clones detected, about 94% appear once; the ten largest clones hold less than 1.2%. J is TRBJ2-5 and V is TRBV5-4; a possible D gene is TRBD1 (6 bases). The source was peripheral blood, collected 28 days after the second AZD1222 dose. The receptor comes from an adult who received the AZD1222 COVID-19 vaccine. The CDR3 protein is CASSADRVQETQYF. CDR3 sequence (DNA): TGTGCCAGCAGCGCGGACAGAGTCCAAGAGACCCAGTACTTC. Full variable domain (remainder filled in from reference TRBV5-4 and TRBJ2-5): ETGVTQSPTHLIKTRGQQVTLRCSSQSGHNTVSWYQQALGQGPQFIFQYYREEENGRGNFPPRFSGLQFPNYSSELNVNALELDDSALYLCASSADRVQETQYFGPGTRLLVL.